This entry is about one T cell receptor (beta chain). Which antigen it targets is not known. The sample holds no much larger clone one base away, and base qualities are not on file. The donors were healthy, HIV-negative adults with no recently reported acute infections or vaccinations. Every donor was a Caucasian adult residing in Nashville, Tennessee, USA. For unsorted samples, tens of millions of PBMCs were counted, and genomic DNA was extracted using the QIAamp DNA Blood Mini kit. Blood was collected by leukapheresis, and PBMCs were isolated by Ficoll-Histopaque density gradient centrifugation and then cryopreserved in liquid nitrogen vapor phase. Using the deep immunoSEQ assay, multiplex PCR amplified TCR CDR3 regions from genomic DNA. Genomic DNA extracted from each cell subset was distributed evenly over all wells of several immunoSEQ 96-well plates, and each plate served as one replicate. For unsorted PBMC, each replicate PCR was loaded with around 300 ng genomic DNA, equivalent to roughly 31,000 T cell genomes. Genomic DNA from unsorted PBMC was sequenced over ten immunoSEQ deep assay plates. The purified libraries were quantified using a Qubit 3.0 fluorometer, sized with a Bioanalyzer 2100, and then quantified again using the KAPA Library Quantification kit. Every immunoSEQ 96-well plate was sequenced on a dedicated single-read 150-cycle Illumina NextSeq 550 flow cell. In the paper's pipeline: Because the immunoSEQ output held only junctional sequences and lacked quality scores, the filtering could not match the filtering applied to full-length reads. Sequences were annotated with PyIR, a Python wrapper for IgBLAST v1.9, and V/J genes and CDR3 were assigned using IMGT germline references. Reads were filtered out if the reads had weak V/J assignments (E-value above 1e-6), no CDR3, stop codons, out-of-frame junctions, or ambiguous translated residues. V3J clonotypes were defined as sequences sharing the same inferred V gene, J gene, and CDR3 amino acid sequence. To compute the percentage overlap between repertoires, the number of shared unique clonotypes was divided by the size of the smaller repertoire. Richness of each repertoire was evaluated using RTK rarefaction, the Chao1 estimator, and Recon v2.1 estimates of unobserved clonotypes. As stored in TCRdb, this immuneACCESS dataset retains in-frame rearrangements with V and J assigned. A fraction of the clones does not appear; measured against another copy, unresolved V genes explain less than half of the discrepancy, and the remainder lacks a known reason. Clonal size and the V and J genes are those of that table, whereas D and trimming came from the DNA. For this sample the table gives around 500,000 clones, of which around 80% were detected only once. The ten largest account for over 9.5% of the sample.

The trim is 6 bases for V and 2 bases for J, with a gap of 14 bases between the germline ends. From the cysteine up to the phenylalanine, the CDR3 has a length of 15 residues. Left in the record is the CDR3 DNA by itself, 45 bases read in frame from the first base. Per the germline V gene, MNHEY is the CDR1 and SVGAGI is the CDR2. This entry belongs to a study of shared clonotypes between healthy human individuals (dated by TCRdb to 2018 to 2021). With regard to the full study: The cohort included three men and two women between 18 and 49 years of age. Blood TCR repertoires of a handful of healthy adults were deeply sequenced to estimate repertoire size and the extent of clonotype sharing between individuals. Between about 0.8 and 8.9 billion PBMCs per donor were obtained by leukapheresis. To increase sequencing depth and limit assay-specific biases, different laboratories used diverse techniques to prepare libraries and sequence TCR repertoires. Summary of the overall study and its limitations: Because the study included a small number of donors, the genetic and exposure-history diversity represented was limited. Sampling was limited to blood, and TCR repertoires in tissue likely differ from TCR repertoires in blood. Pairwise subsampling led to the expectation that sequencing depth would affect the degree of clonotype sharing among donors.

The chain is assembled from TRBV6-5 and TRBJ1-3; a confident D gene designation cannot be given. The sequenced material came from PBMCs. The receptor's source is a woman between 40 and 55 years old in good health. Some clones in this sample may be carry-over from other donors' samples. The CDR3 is CASRPPGGAGNTIYF. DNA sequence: TGTGCCAGCAGACCACCAGGTGGTGCTGGAAACACCATATATTTT.